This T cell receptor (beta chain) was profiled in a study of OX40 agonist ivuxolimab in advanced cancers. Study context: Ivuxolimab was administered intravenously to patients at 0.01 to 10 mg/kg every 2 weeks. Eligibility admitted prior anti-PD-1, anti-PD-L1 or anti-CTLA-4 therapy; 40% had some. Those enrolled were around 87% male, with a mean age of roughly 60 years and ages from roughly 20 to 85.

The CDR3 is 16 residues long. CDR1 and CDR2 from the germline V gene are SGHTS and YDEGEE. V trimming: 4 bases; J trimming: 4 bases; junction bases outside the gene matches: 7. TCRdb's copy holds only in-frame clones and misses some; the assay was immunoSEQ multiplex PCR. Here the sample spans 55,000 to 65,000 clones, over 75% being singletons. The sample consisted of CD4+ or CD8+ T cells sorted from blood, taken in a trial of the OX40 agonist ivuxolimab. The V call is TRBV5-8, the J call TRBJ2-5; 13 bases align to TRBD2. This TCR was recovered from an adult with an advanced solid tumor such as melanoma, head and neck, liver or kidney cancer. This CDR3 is CASSEALAGGPETQYF. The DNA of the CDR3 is TGTGCCAGCAGCGAGGCACTAGCGGGGGGGCCAGAGACCCAGTACTTC.